This TCR beta chain was captured in a study of blood T cell repertoires in COVID-19. As for the study in general: PBMCs, B-cell-depleted T cells, or T cells provided the cDNA or gDNA that made up the material.

Seattle enrolled patients during active infection and tracked them longitudinally. V dropped 0 bases and J dropped 6; count of bases not matched to a gene: 6. Looked up from germline, CDR1 is GTSNPN and CDR2 is SVGIG (reference sequence). The CDR3 loop spans 15 amino acids. Original analysis: Nucleated cell number was recorded as an estimate derived from reference gene primer amplification. Sequencing was performed with immunoSEQ multiplex PCR; in TCRdb, only in-frame clones are kept and a portion is missing. Clonal size and the V and J genes are those of that table, whereas D and trimming came from the DNA. In the table there are about 95,000 clones, around 90% of which are singletons. This clone was observed once.

The receptor comes from a man in his sixties with COVID-19, enrolled during active disease. What was sequenced was peripheral blood. The rearrangement joins TRBV30 to TRBJ2-1, with 9 bases that match TRBD2. CDR3 in amino acids: CAWSVGLAGLNEQFF. In DNA form, the CDR3 reads TGTGCCTGGAGTGTCGGGCTAGCGGGACTCAATGAGCAGTTCTTC.